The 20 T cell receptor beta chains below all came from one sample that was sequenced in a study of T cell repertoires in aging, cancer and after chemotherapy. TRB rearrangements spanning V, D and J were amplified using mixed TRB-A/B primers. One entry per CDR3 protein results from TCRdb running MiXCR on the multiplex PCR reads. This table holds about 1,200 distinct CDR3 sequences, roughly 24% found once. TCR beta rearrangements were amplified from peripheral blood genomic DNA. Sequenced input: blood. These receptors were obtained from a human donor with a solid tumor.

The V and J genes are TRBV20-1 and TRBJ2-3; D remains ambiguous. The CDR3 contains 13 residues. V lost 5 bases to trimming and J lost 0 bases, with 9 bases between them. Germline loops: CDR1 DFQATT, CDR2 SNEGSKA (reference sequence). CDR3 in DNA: TGCAGTGCTCTCCCCCTTAGCACAGATACGCAGTATTTT. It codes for CSALPLSTDTQYF.

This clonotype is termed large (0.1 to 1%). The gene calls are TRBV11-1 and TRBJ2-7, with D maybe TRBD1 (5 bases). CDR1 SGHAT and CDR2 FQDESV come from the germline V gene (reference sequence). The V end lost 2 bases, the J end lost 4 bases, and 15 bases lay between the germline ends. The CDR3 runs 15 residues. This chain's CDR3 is CASSLPQGSVYEQYF. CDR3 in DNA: TGTGCCAGCAGCTTACCCCAGGGATCGGTGTACGAGCAGTACTTC.

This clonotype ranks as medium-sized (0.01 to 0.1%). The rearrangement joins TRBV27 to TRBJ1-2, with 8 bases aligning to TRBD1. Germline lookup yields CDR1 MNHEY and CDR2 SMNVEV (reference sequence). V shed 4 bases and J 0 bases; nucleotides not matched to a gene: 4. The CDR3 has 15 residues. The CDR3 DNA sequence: TGTGCCAGCAGTTCACCGGGACAGGCTAACTATGGCTACACCTTC. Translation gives CASSSPGQANYGYTF.

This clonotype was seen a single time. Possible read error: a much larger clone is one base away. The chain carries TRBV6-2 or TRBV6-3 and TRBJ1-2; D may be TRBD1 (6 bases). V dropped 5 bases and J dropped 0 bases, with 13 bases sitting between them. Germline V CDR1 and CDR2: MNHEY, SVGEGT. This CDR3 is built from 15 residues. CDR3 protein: CASSETGSTNYGYTF. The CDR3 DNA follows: TGTGCCAGCAGTGAAACAGGGTCTACTAACTATGGCTACACCTTC.

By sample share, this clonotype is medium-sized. The CDR3 protein is CATSRVVQHQPQHF. In nucleotides, the CDR3 is TGTGCCACCAGCAGAGTCGTCCAACATCAGCCCCAGCATTTT. The chain links TRBV15 to TRBJ1-5; D is uncertain. This CDR3 region has 14 residues. Trimming stripped 1 base from V and 5 bases from J, with 9 bases between. CDR1 LNHNV and CDR2 YYDKDF come from the germline V gene (reference sequence).

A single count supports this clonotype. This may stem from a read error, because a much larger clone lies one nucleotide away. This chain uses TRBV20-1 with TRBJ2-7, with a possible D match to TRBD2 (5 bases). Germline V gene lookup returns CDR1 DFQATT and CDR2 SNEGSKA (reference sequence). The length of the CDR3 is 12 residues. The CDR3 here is CSDRGSSYEQYF. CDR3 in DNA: TGCAGTGATAGAGGGTCTAGCTACGAGCAGTACTTC.

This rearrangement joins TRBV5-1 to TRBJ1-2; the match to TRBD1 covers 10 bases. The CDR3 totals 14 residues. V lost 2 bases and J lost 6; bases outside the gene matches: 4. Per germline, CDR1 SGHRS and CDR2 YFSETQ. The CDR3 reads CASSFYGQGDGYTF. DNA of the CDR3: TGCGCCAGCAGCTTTTACGGACAGGGGGATGGCTACACCTTC.

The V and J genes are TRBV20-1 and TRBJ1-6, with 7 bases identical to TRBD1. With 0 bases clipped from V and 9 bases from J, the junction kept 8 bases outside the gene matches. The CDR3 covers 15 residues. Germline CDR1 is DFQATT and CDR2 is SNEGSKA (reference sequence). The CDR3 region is CSARDMKGASSPLHF. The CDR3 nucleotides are TGCAGTGCTAGAGATATGAAGGGGGCATCTTCACCCCTCCACTTT.

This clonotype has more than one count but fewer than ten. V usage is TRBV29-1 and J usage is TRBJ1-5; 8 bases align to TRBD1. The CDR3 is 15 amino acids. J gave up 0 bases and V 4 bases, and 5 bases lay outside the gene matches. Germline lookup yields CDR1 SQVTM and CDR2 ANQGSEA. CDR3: CSVAGGTGSNQPQHF. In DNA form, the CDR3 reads TGCAGCGTTGCGGGGGGGACAGGTAGCAATCAGCCCCAGCATTTT. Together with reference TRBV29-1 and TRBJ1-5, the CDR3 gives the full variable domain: SAVISQKPSRDICQRGTSLTIQCQVDSQVTMMFWYRQQPGQSLTLIATANQGSEATYESGFVIDKFPISRPNLTFSTLTVSNMSPEDSSIYLCSVAGGTGSNQPQHFGDGTRLSIL.

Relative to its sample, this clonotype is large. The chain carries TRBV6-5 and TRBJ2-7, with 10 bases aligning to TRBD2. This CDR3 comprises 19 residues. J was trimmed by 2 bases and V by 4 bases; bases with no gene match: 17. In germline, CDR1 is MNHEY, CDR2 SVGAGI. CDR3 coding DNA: TGTGCCAGCAGTTTCGAACCTCCTTTAAGGACTAGCGGCACCTACGAGCAGTACTTC. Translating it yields CASSFEPPLRTSGTYEQYF.

As DNA, the CDR3 is TGTGCCAGCAGTTACTCTGGGACACTGAGCCTGAACACTGAAGCTTTCTTT. Translated: CASSYSGTLSLNTEAFF. The V and J genes are TRBV6-2 or TRBV6-3 and TRBJ1-1; possible D gene TRBD1, 6 bases. The germline V gene encodes CDR1 MNHEY and CDR2 SVGEGT. There are 17 residues in the CDR3. V was pared by 0 bases and J by 0 bases, with 14 bases between.

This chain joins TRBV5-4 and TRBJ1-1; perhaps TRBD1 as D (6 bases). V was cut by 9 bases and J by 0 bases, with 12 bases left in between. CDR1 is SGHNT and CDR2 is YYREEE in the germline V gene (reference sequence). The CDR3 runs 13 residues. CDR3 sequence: CATQGYMNTEAFF. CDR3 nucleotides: TGTGCCACTCAGGGGTACATGAACACTGAAGCTTTCTTT.

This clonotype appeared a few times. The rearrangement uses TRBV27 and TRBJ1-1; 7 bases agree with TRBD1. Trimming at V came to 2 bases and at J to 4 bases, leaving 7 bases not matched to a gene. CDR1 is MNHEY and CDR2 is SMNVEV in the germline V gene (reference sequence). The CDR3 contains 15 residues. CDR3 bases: TGTGCCAGCAGTTTACGACAGGGCAGACGCACTGAAGCTTTCTTT. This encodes CASSLRQGRRTEAFF.

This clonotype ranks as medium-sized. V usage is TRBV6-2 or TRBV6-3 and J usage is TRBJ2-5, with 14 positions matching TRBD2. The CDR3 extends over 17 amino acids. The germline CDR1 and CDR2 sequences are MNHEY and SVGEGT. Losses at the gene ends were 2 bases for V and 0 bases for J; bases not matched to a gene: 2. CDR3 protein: CASSYRTSGGYQETQYF. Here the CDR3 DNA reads TGTGCCAGCAGTTACAGGACTAGCGGGGGGTACCAAGAGACCCAGTACTTC.

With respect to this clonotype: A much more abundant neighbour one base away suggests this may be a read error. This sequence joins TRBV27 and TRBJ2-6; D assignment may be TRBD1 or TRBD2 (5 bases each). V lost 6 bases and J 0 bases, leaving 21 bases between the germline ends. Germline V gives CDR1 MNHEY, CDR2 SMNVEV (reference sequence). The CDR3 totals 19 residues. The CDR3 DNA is TGTGCCAGCAGAAGAGGGGTATGGTACAGCCCCTCTGGGGCCAACGTCCTGACTTTC. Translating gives CASRRGVWYSPSGANVLTF.

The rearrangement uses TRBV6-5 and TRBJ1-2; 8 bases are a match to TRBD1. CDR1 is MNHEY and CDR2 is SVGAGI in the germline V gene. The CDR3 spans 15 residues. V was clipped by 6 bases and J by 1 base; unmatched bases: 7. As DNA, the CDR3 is TGTGCCAGCAGCAACGCAGGGGGCCGTAACTATGGCTACACCTTC. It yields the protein CASSNAGGRNYGYTF.

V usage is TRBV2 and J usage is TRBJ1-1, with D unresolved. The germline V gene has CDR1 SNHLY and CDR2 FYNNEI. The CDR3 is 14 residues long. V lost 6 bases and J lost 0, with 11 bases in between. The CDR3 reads CASRQGPMNTEAFF. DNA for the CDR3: TGTGCCAGCAGACAAGGACCGATGAACACTGAAGCTTTCTTT.

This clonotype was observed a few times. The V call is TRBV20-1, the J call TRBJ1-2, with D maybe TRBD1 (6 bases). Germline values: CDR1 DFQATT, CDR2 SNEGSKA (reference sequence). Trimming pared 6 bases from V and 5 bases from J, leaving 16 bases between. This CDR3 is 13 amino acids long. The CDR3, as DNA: TGCAGTGCGGTTCAGGGAACAGGGTATGGCTACACCTTC. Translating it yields CSAVQGTGYGYTF.

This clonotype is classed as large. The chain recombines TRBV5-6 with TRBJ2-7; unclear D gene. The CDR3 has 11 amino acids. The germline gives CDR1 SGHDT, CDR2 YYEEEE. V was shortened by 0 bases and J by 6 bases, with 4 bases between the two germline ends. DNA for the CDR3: TGTGCCAGCAGCTTGGCGGGCGAGCAGTACTTC. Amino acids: CASSLAGEQYF.

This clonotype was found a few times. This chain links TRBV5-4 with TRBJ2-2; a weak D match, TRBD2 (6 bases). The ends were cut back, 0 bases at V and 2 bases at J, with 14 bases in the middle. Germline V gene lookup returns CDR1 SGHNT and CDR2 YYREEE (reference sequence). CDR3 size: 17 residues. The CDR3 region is CASSLAGSGFNTGELFF. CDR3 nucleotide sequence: TGTGCCAGCAGCTTGGCCGGTAGCGGTTTTAACACCGGGGAGCTGTTTTTT.